Below, 22 T cell receptor beta chains from the same sample are listed, as sequenced in a study of T cells in Graves' hyperthyroidism and ophthalmopathy. TCR beta CDR3 sequences were amplified from RNA transcripts. RT-PCR in the first round (using the HTBI primer set) targeted the TCR CDR3. TCRdb used MiXCR to reprocess the multiplex PCR reads, holding one entry per CDR3 protein. In the table there are 660,000 or so distinct CDR3 sequences, roughly 20% of which are singletons. Sequenced: blood. These receptors were obtained from a man younger than 45 with Graves' ophthalmopathy.

At least ten counts were recorded for this clonotype. The chain recombines TRBV11-2 with TRBJ2-7, with 9 nucleotides matching TRBD2. V was clipped by 5 bases and J by 1 base; unmatched bases: 6. The CDR3 is 15 amino acids. Germline V lookup: CDR1 SGHAT, CDR2 FQNNGV. CDR3 loop: CASSQPLAGSYEQYF. In DNA, the CDR3 is TGTGCCAGCAGCCAACCCCTAGCGGGGTCCTACGAGCAGTACTTC. Based on the CDR3 plus reference TRBV11-2 and TRBJ2-7, the full variable domain is EAGVAQSPRYKIIEKRQSVAFWCNPISGHATLYWYQQILGQGPKLLIQFQNNGVVDDSQLPKDRFSAERLKGVDSTLKIQPAKLEDSAVYLCASSQPLAGSYEQYFGPGTRLTVT.

The J gene is TRBJ2-1, the V gene TRBV14; D unresolved. The germline V and J ends were trimmed by 1 base and 5 bases, with 12 bases remaining between them. Germline loops: CDR1 SGHDN, CDR2 FVKESK. This CDR3 contains 15 residues. DNA of the CDR3: TGTGCCAGCAGCCAAGTGCGGACCCAACACAATGAGCAGTTCTTC. Residues: CASSQVRTQHNEQFF.

In this sample, this clonotype turned up a few times. This chain uses TRBV2 with TRBJ2-1, with D perhaps TRBD1 (5 bases). The CDR3 length is 14 residues. Between the trimmed V and J ends, which lost 9 bases and 4 bases, there was a span of 16 bases. Germline values: CDR1 SNHLY, CDR2 FYNNEI. The CDR3: CASDQGQAYNEQFF. In nucleotides, the CDR3 is TGTGCCAGTGATCAGGGTCAGGCATACAATGAGCAGTTCTTC.

The table lists this clonotype with many counts. Here the CDR3 reads CASSKGTGTEAFF. The CDR3 DNA reads as TGTGCCAGCTCAAAAGGGACAGGCACTGAAGCTTTCTTT. The chain links TRBV18 to TRBJ1-1, with TRBD1 matching 8 bases. Looked up from germline, CDR1 is KGHSH and CDR2 is LQKENI. The V segment lost 5 bases and the J segment 4 bases; nucleotides outside the gene matches: 3. This CDR3 spans 13 amino acids. The full variable domain, its missing parts supplied by reference TRBV18 and TRBJ1-1, is NAGVMQNPRHLVRRRGQEARLRCSPMKGHSHVYWYRQLPEEGLKFMVYLQKENIIDESGMPKERFSAEFPKEGPSILRIQQVVRGDSAAYFCASSKGTGTEAFFGQGTRLTVV.

Turning to this clonotype: A much bigger clone sits one base away, suggesting this may be a read error. This sequence joins TRBV28 and TRBJ2-3, with 7 bases aligning to TRBD2. The CDR3 runs to 14 residues. With 7 bases clipped from V and 4 bases from J, the junction kept 8 bases outside the gene matches. Germline assignment: CDR1 MDHEN and CDR2 SYDVKM. For the CDR3, the DNA is TGTGCCAGCAATTTCGGCGGGAGCGCAGATACGCAGTATTTT. This gives the protein CASNFGGSADTQYF.

This clonotype was seen more than once but under ten times. J is TRBJ2-5 and V is TRBV25-1; tentative D call: TRBD2 (5 bases). The CDR3 is 13 amino acids. Trimming took off 4 bases at V and 5 bases at J, with 11 bases between the two ends. The germline CDR1 and CDR2 sequences are MGHDK and SYGVNS. The CDR3 sequence is CASSVHSGETQYF. CDR3 nucleotides: TGTGCCAGCAGTGTCCATTCGGGGGAGACCCAGTACTTC.

This clonotype was detected only a few times. The gene calls are TRBV12-3 or TRBV12-4 and TRBJ2-1; D might be TRBD1 (6 bases). Trimming left V 5 bases short and J 10 bases short, with 12 bases between. The CDR3 is 12 amino acids. The chain's CDR3 is CASSGERGEQFF. The CDR3 DNA reads TGTGCCAGCAGTGGAGAGAGGGGGGAGCAGTTCTTC.

V is TRBV20-1 and J is TRBJ1-5, with 8 bases aligning to TRBD1. Germline trimming cut 5 bases from V and 3 bases from J; bases unmatched to any gene: 9. Germline values: CDR1 DFQATT, CDR2 SNEGSKA (reference sequence). CDR3 length: 15 residues. Written as DNA, the CDR3 is TGCAGTGCTCTCCTCCGGGACAGGCCCAATCAGCCCCAGCATTTT. This encodes CSALLRDRPNQPQHF.

The chain carries TRBV11-2 and TRBJ2-7; D call uncertain. The CDR3 contains 15 residues. Per germline, CDR1 SGHAT and CDR2 FQNNGV. Trimming removed 5 bases at V and 0 bases at J, with 14 bases between. The CDR3 reads CASSPDERSSYEQYF. CDR3 in DNA: TGTGCCAGCAGCCCAGACGAGAGGAGCTCCTACGAGCAGTACTTC.

The gene calls are TRBV14 and TRBJ2-1; D remains ambiguous. V lost 2 bases, J lost 2 bases, and 10 bases lay in between. CDR3 length equals 15 residues. The germline CDR1 and CDR2 sequences are SGHDN and FVKESK. CDR3 loop: CASSQRPSPYNEQFF. The DNA of the CDR3 is TGTGCCAGCAGCCAACGACCTTCACCCTACAATGAGCAGTTCTTC. Supplemented by reference TRBV14 and TRBJ2-1, the full variable domain reads EAGVTQFPSHSVIEKGQTVTLRCDPISGHDNLYWYRRVMGKEIKFLLHFVKESKQDESGMPNNRFLAERTGGTYSTLKVQPAELEDSGVYFCASSQRPSPYNEQFFGPGTRLTVL.

The J gene is TRBJ1-1, the V gene TRBV20-1; D gene ambiguous. The CDR3 consists of 17 residues. The germline V gene has CDR1 DFQATT and CDR2 SNEGSKA (reference sequence). V lost 3 bases and J lost 4, with 24 bases in between. CDR3 sequence: CSARPSHGSSAITEAFF. The CDR3 DNA is TGCAGTGCTAGGCCTTCACATGGATCGTCAGCTATCACTGAAGCTTTCTTT.

This clonotype was detected only a few times. The gene calls are TRBV28 and TRBJ1-5; D gene unclear. With 5 bases removed from V and 0 bases from J, the gap between germline ends came to 11 bases. Per germline, CDR1 MDHEN and CDR2 SYDVKM. The CDR3 is 15 residues long. DNA for the CDR3: TGTGCCAGCAGTAAAGGACGGACTAGCAATCAGCCCCAGCATTTT. Protein product: CASSKGRTSNQPQHF. Drawing the rest from reference TRBV28 and TRBJ1-5, the complete variable domain is DVKVTQSSRYLVKRTGEKVFLECVQDMDHENMFWYRQDPGLGLRLIYFSYDVKMKEKGDIPEGYSVSREKKERFSLILESASTNQTSMYLCASSKGRTSNQPQHFGDGTRLSIL.

This clonotype was recorded many times. The rearrangement uses TRBV7-2 and TRBJ2-1; either TRBD1 or TRBD2 may supply D (5 bases each). This CDR3 is built from 13 residues. Per the germline V gene, CDR1 is SGHTA and CDR2 is FQGNSA. V lost 1 base and J lost 9, with 10 bases in between. CDR3 amino acids: CASSLVWGPEQFF. The CDR3 nucleotides are TGTGCCAGCAGCTTAGTATGGGGACCTGAGCAGTTCTTC.

This clonotype came up many times. V is TRBV7-6 and J is TRBJ2-3; 12 bases are a match to TRBD2. The CDR3 consists of 16 residues. J was trimmed by 2 bases and V by 4 bases; bases with no gene match: 4. In germline, CDR1 is SGHVS, CDR2 FNYEAQ. CDR3 protein: CASSSWTSGTTDTQYF. Written as DNA, the CDR3 is TGTGCCAGCAGCTCCTGGACTAGCGGGACCACAGATACGCAGTATTTT.

The chain has TRBV30 and TRBJ1-2; a weak D match, TRBD1 (6 bases). Germline loops: CDR1 GTSNPN, CDR2 SVGIG (reference sequence). V dropped 0 bases and J dropped 8 bases, with 19 bases sitting between them. The CDR3 is 15 residues long. The CDR3 reads CAWSVAARGILGYTF. CDR3 sequence (DNA): TGTGCCTGGAGTGTTGCCGCAAGGGGGATTTTAGGCTACACCTTC.

This clonotype showed up many times. J is TRBJ1-5 and V is TRBV2; D remains unclear. The germline V gene encodes CDR1 SNHLY and CDR2 FYNNEI. CDR3 length equals 14 residues. Trimming took off 3 bases at V and 1 base at J, with 7 bases between the two ends. CDR3 sequence: CASSDGQSNQPQHF. The CDR3 DNA follows: TGTGCCAGCAGTGATGGGCAGAGCAATCAGCCCCAGCATTTT.

There are a few counts of this clonotype. The CDR3 is CSVPGTSYYNEQFF. The CDR3, as DNA: TGCAGCGTCCCCGGGACTTCGTACTACAATGAGCAGTTCTTC. The genes are TRBV29-1 and TRBJ2-1; possibly TRBD2 for D (6 bases). V dropped 6 bases and J dropped 3 bases, with 15 bases sitting between them. In germline, CDR1 is SQVTM, CDR2 ANQGSEA. This CDR3 is 14 amino acids long.

The genes are TRBV20-1 and TRBJ1-2; 10 bases are shared with TRBD1. The J segment lost 0 bases and the V segment lost 5 bases, leaving 3 bases of the junction unmatched. Germline CDR1 and CDR2: DFQATT and SNEGSKA (reference sequence). This CDR3 comprises 14 residues. The CDR3 coding sequence is TGCAGTGCTCGAGGGACAGGGGCTAACTATGGCTACACCTTC. As protein: CSARGTGANYGYTF.

This clonotype was counted once. This may stem from a read error, because a much larger clone lies one nucleotide away. The J gene is TRBJ2-3, the V gene TRBV7-9, with 10 nucleotides matching TRBD2. The CDR3 spans 14 residues. Per germline, CDR1 SEHNR and CDR2 FQNEAQ (reference sequence). This CDR3 reads CAISAASGRDTQYF. The DNA for the CDR3 is TGTGCCATCAGCGCGGCTAGCGGGAGAGATACGCAGTATTTT.

The chain joins TRBV28 to TRBJ1-5; tentatively, D is TRBD1 (6 bases). Trimming cost V 2 bases and J 6 bases, with 8 bases left between them. This CDR3 has 13 amino acids. From germline, CDR1 is MDHEN and CDR2 SYDVKM. CDR3 nucleotides: TGTGCCAGCAGTTTAATAGGGGGTCAGCCCCAGCATTTT. Residues: CASSLIGGQPQHF.

The chain carries TRBV7-2 and TRBJ1-3; 9 bases map to TRBD1. The ends lost 5 bases at V and 4 bases at J; junction bases unmatched: 6. The CDR3 is 15 amino acids. Germline loops: CDR1 SGHTA, CDR2 FQGNSA. CDR3 in amino acids: CASSGDRVPGNTIYF. CDR3 DNA: TGTGCCAGCAGCGGGGACAGGGTGCCCGGAAACACCATATATTTT.

About this clonotype itself: A much larger clone lies a single base off, so this may be a read error. V gene TRBV5-1 combines with J gene TRBJ2-7, with a weak D call TRBD2 (6 bases). V lost 0 bases to trimming and J lost 5 bases, with 12 bases between them. The CDR3 totals 14 residues. Germline V gene data show CDR1 as SGHRS and CDR2 as YFSETQ. This CDR3 reads CASSLGLVGNEQYF. The CDR3 DNA sequence: TGCGCCAGCAGCTTGGGACTAGTAGGGAACGAGCAGTACTTC.